The present T cell receptor beta chain was sequenced within a study of OX40 agonist ivuxolimab in advanced cancers. A note on the overall study: The costimulatory receptor OX40 (CD134) was targeted by ivuxolimab, a fully human IgG2 agonistic monoclonal antibody. Intravenous ivuxolimab was administered to patients every 2 weeks at six dose levels: 0.01, 0.1, 0.3, 1.5, 3 and 10 mg/kg. Among the approximately 50 dose-escalation patients, approximately 20 had hepatocellular carcinoma, approximately 15 melanoma, 9 renal cell carcinoma and 9 head and neck cancer. A male proportion of under 85% and a mean age of 60 years, ranging from roughly 23 to 79, were recorded for the dose-escalation cohort. Prior anti-PD-1, anti-PD-L1 or anti-CTLA-4 therapy was permitted, and checkpoint inhibitors had been received by 40% to 50% of dose-escalation patients. Partial responses occurred in three dose-escalation patients, of whom one had hepatocellular carcinoma and two had cutaneous melanoma. The point of sequencing TCRbeta in the periphery was to test whether ivuxolimab changed TCR sequence diversity and drove clonal T-cell expansion. The monotherapy dose-escalation portion (N ≈ 50 patients) of the phase I ivuxolimab trial is reported in the paper. Results and caveats for the whole study, not just this receptor: On average, CD8+ T cells showed more expanded clones than CD4+ T cells after ivuxolimab. In the 0.1-3.0 mg/kg groups, partial responders had among the lowest normalized peripheral clonal expansion, particularly in CD8+ T cells. Antigen specificity was not determined for the clonally expanded peripheral T cells. Low levels of normalized T-cell clonal expansion were also seen in some nonresponding patients. At doses from 0.1 to 3.0 mg/kg, clonal expansion was seen in both CD4+ and CD8+ blood T cells between baseline and week 6.

Genomic DNA was extracted from sorted cells for sequencing of the TCRbeta CDR3 region. TCRbeta CDR3 regions were sequenced using the immunoSEQ Assay. In TCRdb, the immuneACCESS table is reduced to in-frame sequences with V and J assigned. These tables do not hold every clone; where another copy was compared, an unresolved V gene accounts for under half, and the others remain unexplained. This sample gives under 50,000 clones in total; about 90% of them show up just once. Less than 3.5% of the sample comes from the top ten. On this clone itself: Its antigen is not yet known. No qualities accompany the bases; no much larger clone lies one base away.

Patients with autoimmune disease history or receiving systemic immunosuppression were excluded from the trial. Peripheral blood for TCR sequencing was drawn from every dose cohort at baseline, at cycle 4 day 1 and at cycle 7 day 1. The samples were taken from a phase I, first-in-human, multicenter, open-label dose-escalation trial of ivuxolimab. Adults with locally advanced or metastatic melanoma, renal cell carcinoma, hepatocellular carcinoma or head and neck squamous cell carcinoma were enrolled in the trial. CD4+ and CD8+ T cells were sorted separately from peripheral blood before TCR sequencing. Measured from the cysteine to the phenylalanine, the CDR3 is 13 residues long. Just the 39-base CDR3 DNA is kept, in frame starting at base 1. The trim is 7 bases for V and 5 bases for J, with a gap of 14 bases between the germline ends. Taken from the germline V gene (reference sequence), the CDR1 and CDR2 loops are LNHDA and SQIVND.

The sequence links TRBV19 to TRBJ1-1, with TRBD1 as a weak D call on 6 bases. The TCR comes from an adult with an advanced solid tumor such as melanoma, head and neck, liver or kidney cancer. The sequenced sample was CD4+ or CD8+ T cells sorted from blood, obtained in a trial of the OX40 agonist ivuxolimab. The CDR3 protein is CASTMGAGTEAFF. The DNA is as follows: TGTGCCAGTACCATGGGGGCAGGGACTGAAGCTTTCTTT.